By its share, the clone carrying this T cell receptor (beta chain) is medium-sized (0.01 to 0.1%). The data derive from a study of technical replicates of blood from several donors. The CDR3 is 14 residues long. Trimming cost V 3 bases and J 5 bases; bases outside gene matches: 5. Looked up from germline, CDR1 is ENHRY and CDR2 is SYGVKD. Repertoires were generated with immunoSEQ multiplex PCR, while TCRdb's copy carries only in-frame clones and drops some. The data hold tens of thousands of clones, with roughly 95% observed a single time. This TCR derives from a human donor in good health. Some clones in this sample may be carry-over from other donors' samples. The chain links TRBV10-3 to TRBJ2-3; 7 nucleotides line up with TRBD2. The sequenced sample was PBMCs. The DNA for the CDR3 is TGTGCCATCAGTGATATCGCGGGGGAAGATACGCAGTATTTT. It specifies CAISDIAGEDTQYF.